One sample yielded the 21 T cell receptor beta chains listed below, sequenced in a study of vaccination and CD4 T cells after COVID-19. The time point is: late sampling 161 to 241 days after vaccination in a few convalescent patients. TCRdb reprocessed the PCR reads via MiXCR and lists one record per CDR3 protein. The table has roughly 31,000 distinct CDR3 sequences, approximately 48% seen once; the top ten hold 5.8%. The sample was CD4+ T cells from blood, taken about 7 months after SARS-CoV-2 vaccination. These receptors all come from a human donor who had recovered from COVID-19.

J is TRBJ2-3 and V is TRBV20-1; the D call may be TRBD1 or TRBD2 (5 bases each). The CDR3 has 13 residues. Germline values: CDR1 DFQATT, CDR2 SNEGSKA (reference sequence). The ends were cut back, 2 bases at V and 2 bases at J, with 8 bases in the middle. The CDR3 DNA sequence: TGCAGTGCTAGACCCGGGACCACAGATACGCAGTATTTT. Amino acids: CSARPGTTDTQYF.

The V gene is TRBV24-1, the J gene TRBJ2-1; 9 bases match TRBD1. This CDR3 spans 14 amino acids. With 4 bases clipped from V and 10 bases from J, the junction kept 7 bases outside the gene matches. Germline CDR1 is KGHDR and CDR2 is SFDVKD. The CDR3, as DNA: TGTGCCACCAGTGACCCCACAGGGGGCGGAGAGCAGTTCTTC. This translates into CATSDPTGGGEQFF.

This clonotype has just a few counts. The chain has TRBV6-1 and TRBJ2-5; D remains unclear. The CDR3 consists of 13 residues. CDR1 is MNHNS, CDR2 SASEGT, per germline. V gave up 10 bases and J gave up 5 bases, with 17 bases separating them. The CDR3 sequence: CAIRGMDVETQYF. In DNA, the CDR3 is TGTGCCATCCGAGGTATGGACGTCGAGACCCAGTACTTC.

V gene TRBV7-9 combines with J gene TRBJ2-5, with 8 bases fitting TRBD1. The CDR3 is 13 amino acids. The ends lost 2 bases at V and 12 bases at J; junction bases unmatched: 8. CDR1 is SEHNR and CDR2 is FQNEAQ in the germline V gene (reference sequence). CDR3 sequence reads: CASSLKTGDPEYF. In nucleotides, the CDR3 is TGTGCCAGCAGCTTAAAGACAGGGGATCCAGAGTACTTC.

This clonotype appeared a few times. The CDR3 DNA reads as TGTGCCAGCAGCCACACCACTGGGAGGAAGATCGACGAGCAGTACTTC. It translates to CASSHTTGRKIDEQYF. This chain uses TRBV7-9 with TRBJ2-7, with D possibly TRBD2 on 6 matching bases. CDR3 size: 16 residues. V shed 5 bases and J shed 5 bases, with 22 bases lying between them. The germline V gene encodes CDR1 SEHNR and CDR2 FQNEAQ (reference sequence). The full variable domain, rest sourced from reference TRBV7-9 and TRBJ2-7, is DTGVSQNPRHKITKRGQNVTFRCDPISEHNRLYWYRQTLGQGPEFLTYFQNEAQLEKSRLLSDRFSAERPKGSFSTLEIQRTEQGDSAMYLCASSHTTGRKIDEQYFGPGTRLTVT.

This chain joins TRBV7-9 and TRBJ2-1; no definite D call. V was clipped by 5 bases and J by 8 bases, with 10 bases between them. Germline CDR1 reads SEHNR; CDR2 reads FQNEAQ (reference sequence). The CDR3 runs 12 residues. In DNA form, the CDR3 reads TGTGCCAGCAGCCCCGAAGGATATGAGCAGTTCTTC. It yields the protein CASSPEGYEQFF.

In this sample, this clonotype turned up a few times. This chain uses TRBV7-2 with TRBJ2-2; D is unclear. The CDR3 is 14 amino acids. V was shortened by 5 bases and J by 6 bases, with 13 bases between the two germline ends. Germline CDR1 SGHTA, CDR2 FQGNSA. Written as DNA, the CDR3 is TGTGCCAGCAGCCTCGGACCAGTGGCCGGGGAGCTGTTTTTT. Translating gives CASSLGPVAGELFF. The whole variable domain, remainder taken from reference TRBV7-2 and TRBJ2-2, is GAGVSQSPSNKVTEKGKDVELRCDPISGHTALYWYRQSLGQGLEFLIYFQGNSAPDKSGLPSDRFSAERTGGSVSTLTIQRTQQEDSAVYLCASSLGPVAGELFFGEGSRLTVL.

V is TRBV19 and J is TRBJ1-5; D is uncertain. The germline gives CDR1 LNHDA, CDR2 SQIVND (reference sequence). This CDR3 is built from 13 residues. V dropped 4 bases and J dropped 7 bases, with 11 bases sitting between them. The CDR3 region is CASSKGWGQPQHF. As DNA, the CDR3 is TGTGCCAGTAGTAAAGGGTGGGGACAGCCCCAGCATTTT.

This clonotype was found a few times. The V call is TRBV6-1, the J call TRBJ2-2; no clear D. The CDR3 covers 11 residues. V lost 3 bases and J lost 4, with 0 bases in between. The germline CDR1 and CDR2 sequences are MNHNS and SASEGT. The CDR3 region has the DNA TGTGCCAGCAGTGACACCGGGGAGCTGTTTTTT. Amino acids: CASSDTGELFF.

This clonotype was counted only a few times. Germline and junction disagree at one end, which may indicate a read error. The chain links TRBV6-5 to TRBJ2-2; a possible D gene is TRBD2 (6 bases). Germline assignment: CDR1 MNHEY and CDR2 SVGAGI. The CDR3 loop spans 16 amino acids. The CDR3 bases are TGTGCTAGCAGTTACTCCCCTAGCGCGAACACCGGGGAGCTGTTTTTT. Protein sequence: CASSYSPSANTGELFF.

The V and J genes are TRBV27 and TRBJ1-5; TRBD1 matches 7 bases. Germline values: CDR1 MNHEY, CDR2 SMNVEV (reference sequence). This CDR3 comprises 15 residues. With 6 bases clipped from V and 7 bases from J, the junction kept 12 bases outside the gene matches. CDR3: CASSPRDSRSQPQHF. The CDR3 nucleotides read TGTGCCAGCAGCCCCCGGGACAGCCGGTCGCAGCCCCAGCATTTT.

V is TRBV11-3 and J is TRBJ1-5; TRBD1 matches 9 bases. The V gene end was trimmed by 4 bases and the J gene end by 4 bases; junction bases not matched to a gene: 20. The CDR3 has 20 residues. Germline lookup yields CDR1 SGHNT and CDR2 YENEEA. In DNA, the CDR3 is TGTGCCAGCAGCTCACCGGGACAGGGTAAGAGGGAGGGGTTTAATCAGCCCCAGCATTTT. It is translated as CASSSPGQGKREGFNQPQHF.

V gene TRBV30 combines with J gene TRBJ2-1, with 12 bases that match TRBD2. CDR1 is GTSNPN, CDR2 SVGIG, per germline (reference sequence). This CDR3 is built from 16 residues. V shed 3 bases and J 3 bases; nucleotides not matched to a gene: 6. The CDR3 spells CAWSRLAGAVYNEQFF. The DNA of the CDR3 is TGTGCCTGGAGCCGACTAGCGGGAGCAGTCTACAATGAGCAGTTCTTC.

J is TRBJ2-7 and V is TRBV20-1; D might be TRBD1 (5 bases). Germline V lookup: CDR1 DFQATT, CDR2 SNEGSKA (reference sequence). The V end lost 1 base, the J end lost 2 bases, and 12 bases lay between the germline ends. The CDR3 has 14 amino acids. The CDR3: CSARGGLQTYEQYF. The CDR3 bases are TGCAGTGCTAGAGGGGGCCTCCAGACCTACGAGCAGTACTTC.

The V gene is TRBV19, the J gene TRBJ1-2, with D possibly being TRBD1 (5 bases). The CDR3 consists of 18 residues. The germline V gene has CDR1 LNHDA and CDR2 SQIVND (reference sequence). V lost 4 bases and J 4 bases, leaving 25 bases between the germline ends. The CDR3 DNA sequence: TGTGCCAGTAGTACCCAAAGCCGGGCCTCTTCAGGGACCTATGGCTACACCTTC. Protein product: CASSTQSRASSGTYGYTF.

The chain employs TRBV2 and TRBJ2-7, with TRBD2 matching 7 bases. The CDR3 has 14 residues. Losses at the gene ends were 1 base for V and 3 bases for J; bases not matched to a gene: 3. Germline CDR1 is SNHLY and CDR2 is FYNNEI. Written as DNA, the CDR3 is TGTGCCAGCAGTGAAGTCGGGACTATCTACGAGCAGTACTTC. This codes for CASSEVGTIYEQYF.

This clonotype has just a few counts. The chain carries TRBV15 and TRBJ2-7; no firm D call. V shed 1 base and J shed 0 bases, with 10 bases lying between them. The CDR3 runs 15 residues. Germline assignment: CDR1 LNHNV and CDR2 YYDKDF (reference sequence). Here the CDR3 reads CATSRAPTGSYEQYF. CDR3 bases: TGTGCCACCAGCAGAGCCCCTACTGGCTCCTACGAGCAGTACTTC.

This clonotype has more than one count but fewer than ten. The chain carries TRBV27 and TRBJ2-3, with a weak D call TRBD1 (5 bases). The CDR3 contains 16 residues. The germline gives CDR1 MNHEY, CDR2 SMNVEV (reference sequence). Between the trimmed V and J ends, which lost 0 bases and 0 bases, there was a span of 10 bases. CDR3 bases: TGTGCCAGCAGTTTATCGTTAGGGGCCAGCACAGATACGCAGTATTTT. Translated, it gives CASSLSLGASTDTQYF.

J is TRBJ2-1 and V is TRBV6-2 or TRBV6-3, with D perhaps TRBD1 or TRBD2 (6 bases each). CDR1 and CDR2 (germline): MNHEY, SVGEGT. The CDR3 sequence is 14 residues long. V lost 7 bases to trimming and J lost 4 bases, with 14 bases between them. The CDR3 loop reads CASTPTGAYNEQFF. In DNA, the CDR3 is TGTGCCAGCACTCCAACGGGGGCATACAATGAGCAGTTCTTC.

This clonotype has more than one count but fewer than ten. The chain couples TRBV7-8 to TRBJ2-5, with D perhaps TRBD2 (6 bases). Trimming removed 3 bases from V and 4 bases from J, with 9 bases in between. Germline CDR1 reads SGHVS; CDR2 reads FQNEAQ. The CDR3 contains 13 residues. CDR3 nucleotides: TGTGCCAGCAGCTTCCCGGGAGTAGAGACCCAGTACTTC. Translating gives CASSFPGVETQYF.

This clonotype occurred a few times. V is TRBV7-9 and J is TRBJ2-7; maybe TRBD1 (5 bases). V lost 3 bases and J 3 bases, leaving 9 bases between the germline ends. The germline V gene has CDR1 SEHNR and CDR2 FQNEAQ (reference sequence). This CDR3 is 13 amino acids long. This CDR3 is CASSLDTNYEQYF. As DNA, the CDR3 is TGTGCCAGCAGCTTGGACACGAACTACGAGCAGTACTTC.